Shown below are 11 T cell receptor beta chains from a single sample sequenced in a study of beta chain features in type 1 diabetes. The sequenced template was cDNA made from the entire isolated RNA. Using immunoSEQ multiplex PCR, the repertoire was profiled, and TCRdb retains in-frame clones only, with some absent. The sample comprises some 160,000 clones, 7% to 10% of which are singletons, and less than 3% rests with the top ten. The sequenced sample consisted of central memory CD4+ T cells from blood. Source of these receptors: a woman in her late teens or twenties in good health.

J is TRBJ1-2 and V is TRBV6-5; 7 bases fit TRBD1. The CDR3 contains 12 residues. Trimming took 5 bases from V and 6 from J; bases not matched to a gene: 3. CDR1 and CDR2 from the germline V gene are MNHEY and SVGAGI. In nucleotides, the CDR3 is TGTGCCAGCAGTCATGGACAGGATGGCTACACCTTC. Translating gives CASSHGQDGYTF.

This chain links TRBV6-5 with TRBJ2-7; 7 positions agree with TRBD2. V shed 7 bases, J shed 7 bases, and the junction held 13 bases outside the gene matches. The germline gives CDR1 MNHEY, CDR2 SVGAGI. There are 14 residues in the CDR3. The CDR3 DNA follows: TGTGCCAGCACCCGGACTAGATTTCCGGGGGAGCAGTACTTC. Its translation: CASTRTRFPGEQYF.

This clone has a count of ten or more. The chain links TRBV30 to TRBJ2-2; tentatively, D is TRBD2 (7 bases). Germline V gives CDR1 GTSNPN, CDR2 SVGIG (reference sequence). The V end lost 4 bases, the J end lost 4 bases, and 16 bases lay between the germline ends. The CDR3 spans 15 residues. DNA of the CDR3: TGTGCCTGGAACGGGGGCGGGAGCGGCACCGGGGAGCTGTTTTTT. The encoded protein is CAWNGGGSGTGELFF.

This sequence joins TRBV7-2 and TRBJ1-1, with no clear D. The V end was cut by 1 base, the J end by 7 bases, with 10 bases between. The CDR3 spans 13 residues. Germline V gives CDR1 SGHTA, CDR2 FQGNSA. CDR3 coding DNA: TGTGCCAGCAGCTTAGAGGTCCGGGGTGAAGCTTTCTTT. Protein: CASSLEVRGEAFF.

A few counts support this clone. The chain couples TRBV28 to TRBJ1-2, with a possible D match to TRBD1 (6 bases). Trimming pared 6 bases from V and 4 bases from J, leaving 12 bases between. CDR1 MDHEN and CDR2 SYDVKM come from the germline V gene. The CDR3 is 13 amino acids. This chain's CDR3 is CASSQQGGYGYTF. In DNA, the CDR3 is TGTGCCAGCAGCCAACAGGGCGGCTATGGCTACACCTTC.

J is TRBJ2-6 and V is TRBV4-1, with a tentative D call TRBD1 (5 bases). V dropped 0 bases and J dropped 0 bases, with 9 bases sitting between them. The CDR3 spans 17 residues. Germline V lookup: CDR1 MGHRA, CDR2 YSYEKL. The CDR3 spells CASSQDQGFSGANVLTF. CDR3 nucleotide sequence: TGCGCCAGCAGCCAAGATCAGGGCTTCTCTGGGGCCAACGTCCTGACTTTC.

This clone was found a few times. V is TRBV2 and J is TRBJ2-7, with 7 bases identical to TRBD1. Germline CDR1 is SNHLY and CDR2 is FYNNEI. The J segment lost 3 bases and the V segment lost 8 bases, leaving 4 bases of the junction unmatched. The CDR3 is 12 amino acids. Written as DNA, the CDR3 is TGTGCCAGCTCCGACAGGGTCTACGAGCAGTACTTC. Protein sequence: CASSDRVYEQYF.

The chain links TRBV5-1 to TRBJ2-3, with a possible D match to TRBD1 (6 bases). The length of the CDR3 is 16 residues. With 0 bases removed from V and 1 base from J, the gap between germline ends came to 12 bases. Germline CDR1 SGHRS, CDR2 YFSETQ. In DNA form, the CDR3 reads TGCGCCAGCAGCTTGGTGACCCCAGGGGGCACAGATACGCAGTATTTT. The encoded protein is CASSLVTPGGTDTQYF.

The sample holds a few counts of this clone. This chain uses TRBV9 with TRBJ1-5; D gene uncertain. Germline V gives CDR1 SGDLS, CDR2 YYNGEE. Trimming cost V 4 bases and J 7 bases, with 18 bases left between them. This CDR3 is built from 15 residues. This chain's CDR3 is CASSPYPGRHQPQHF. In nucleotides, the CDR3 is TGTGCCAGCAGCCCCTATCCAGGCAGGCACCAGCCCCAGCATTTT.

The J gene is TRBJ1-4, the V gene TRBV2; D possibly corresponds to TRBD1 (5 bases). The CDR3 loop spans 14 amino acids. Trimming removed 6 bases at V and 3 bases at J, with 11 bases between. The germline V gene encodes CDR1 SNHLY and CDR2 FYNNEI. DNA of the CDR3: TGTGCCAGCAGACGGGACTCACCTAATGAAAAACTGTTTTTT. Translating gives CASRRDSPNEKLFF.

The chain carries TRBV6-5 and TRBJ1-1; no reliable D call. CDR3 length: 13 residues. V shed 2 bases and J shed 4 bases, with 8 bases lying between them. Per the germline V gene, CDR1 is MNHEY and CDR2 is SVGAGI. The CDR3 region has the DNA TGTGCCAGCAGTTACATGGAGGGCACTGAAGCTTTCTTT. The encoded protein is CASSYMEGTEAFF.